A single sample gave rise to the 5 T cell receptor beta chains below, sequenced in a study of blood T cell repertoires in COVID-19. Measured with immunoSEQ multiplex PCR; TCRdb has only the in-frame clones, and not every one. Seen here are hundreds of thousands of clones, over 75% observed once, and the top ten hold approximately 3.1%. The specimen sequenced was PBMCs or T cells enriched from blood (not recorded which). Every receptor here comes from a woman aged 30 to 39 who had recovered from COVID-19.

The CDR3 bases are TGTGCCAGCAGCACCCTCGACGGGAGTTACGAGCAGTACTTC. Protein: CASSTLDGSYEQYF. The V call is TRBV7-8, the J call TRBJ2-7; tentatively, D is TRBD2 (6 bases). Germline V CDR1 and CDR2: SGHVS, FQNEAQ. Trimming shortened V by 5 bases and J by 4 bases, and 15 bases separated the two germline ends. CDR3 size: 14 residues.

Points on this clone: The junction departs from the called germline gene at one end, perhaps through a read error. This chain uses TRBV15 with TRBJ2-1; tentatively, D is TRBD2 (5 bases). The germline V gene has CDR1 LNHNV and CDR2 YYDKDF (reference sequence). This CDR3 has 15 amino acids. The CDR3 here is CATSRSGSSHNEQFF. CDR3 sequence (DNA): TGTGCCACCAGCAGAAGCGGAAGCTCCCACAATGAGCAGTTCTTC.

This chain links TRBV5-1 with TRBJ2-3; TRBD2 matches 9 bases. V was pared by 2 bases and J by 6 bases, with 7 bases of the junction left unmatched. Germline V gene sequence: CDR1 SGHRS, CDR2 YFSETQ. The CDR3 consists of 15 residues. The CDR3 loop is CASSFLGGGADTQYF. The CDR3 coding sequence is TGCGCCAGCAGCTTCCTGGGCGGGGGGGCGGATACGCAGTATTTT.

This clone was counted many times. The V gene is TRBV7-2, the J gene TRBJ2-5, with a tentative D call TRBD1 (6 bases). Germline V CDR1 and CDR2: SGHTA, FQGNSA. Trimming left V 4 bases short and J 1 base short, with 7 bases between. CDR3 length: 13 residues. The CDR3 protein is CASSYRVQETQYF. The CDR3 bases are TGTGCCAGCAGCTACAGGGTCCAAGAGACCCAGTACTTC. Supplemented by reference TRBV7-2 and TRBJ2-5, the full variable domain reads GAGVSQSPSNKVTEKGKDVELRCDPISGHTALYWYRQSLGQGLEFLIYFQGNSAPDKSGLPSDRFSAERTGGSVSTLTIQRTQQEDSAVYLCASSYRVQETQYFGPGTRLLVL.

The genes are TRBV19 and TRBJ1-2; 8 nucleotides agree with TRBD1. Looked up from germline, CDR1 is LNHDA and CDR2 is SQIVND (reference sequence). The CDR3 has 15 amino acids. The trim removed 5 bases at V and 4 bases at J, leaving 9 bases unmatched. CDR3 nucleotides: TGTGCCAGTAGTGAGATTGACAGGGGTGGCTATGGCTACACCTTC. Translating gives CASSEIDRGGYGYTF.